A selection of T cell receptor beta chains follows, all from one sample in a study of T cells in localized non-small cell lung cancer. Profiled with immunoSEQ multiplex PCR; TCRdb holds only in-frame clones, not every one. The table lists over 20,000 clones, roughly 86% of them singletons. This sample comprised peripheral blood mononuclear cells, obtained before any cancer treatment. Source of these receptors: a male donor aged 60 or over with stage II lung adenocarcinoma. The CDR3 runs from the conserved cysteine through the conserved F or W. The order of the fields is V gene, clone size, D gene, J gene, CDR3 DNA, CDR3 protein. D genes are given only for firm matches. Part of the rows lack a size; the others show once, few, many or a class for expanded clones.

v_call: TRBV21-1; clone_size: once; d_call: -; j_call: TRBJ2-1; cdr3_nt: TGTGCCAGCAGCAAAAATTGCTGCCACAATGAGCAGTTCTTC; cdr3_aa: CASSKNCCHNEQFF
v_call: TRBV28; clone_size: -; d_call: -; j_call: TRBJ2-7; cdr3_nt: TGTGCCAGCAGTCTGGGGCCCAGGACCTACGAGCAGTACTTC; cdr3_aa: CASSLGPRTYEQYF
v_call: TRBV5-1; clone_size: -; d_call: -; j_call: TRBJ1-2; cdr3_nt: TGCGCCAGCAGCCGCAATGTTCGGGAAGCTAATTATGGCTACACCTTC; cdr3_aa: CASSRNVREANYGYTF
v_call: TRBV6-6; clone_size: once; d_call: -; j_call: TRBJ2-3; cdr3_nt: TGTGCCAGCAGGGGCACAGATACGCAGTATTTT; cdr3_aa: CASRGTDTQYF
v_call: TRBV6-5; clone_size: -; d_call: -; j_call: TRBJ2-7; cdr3_nt: TGTGCCAGCAGTTACGGTGGGGCCCTGGACGAGCAGTACTTC; cdr3_aa: CASSYGGALDEQYF
v_call: TRBV27; clone_size: -; d_call: -; j_call: TRBJ1-1; cdr3_nt: TGTGCCAGCCGTGGGGAAGGGGACACTGAAGCTTTCTTT; cdr3_aa: CASRGEGDTEAFF
v_call: TRBV28; clone_size: -; d_call: TRBD1; j_call: TRBJ2-6; cdr3_nt: TGTGCCAGCAGTTCGGGGGACAGGGTAACTTTC; cdr3_aa: CASSSGDRVTF
v_call: TRBV5-6; clone_size: -; d_call: -; j_call: TRBJ2-1; cdr3_nt: TGTGCCAGCCTGCGCGGGGTCTACAATGAGCAGTTCTTC; cdr3_aa: CASLRGVYNEQFF
v_call: TRBV5-1; clone_size: -; d_call: -; j_call: TRBJ2-5; cdr3_nt: TGCGCCAGCAGCTTGGCCGGGACTCGACTTGAGACCCAGTACTTC; cdr3_aa: CASSLAGTRLETQYF
v_call: TRBV19; clone_size: -; d_call: -; j_call: TRBJ1-5; cdr3_nt: TGTGCCAGTAGTTGGCGGGACGCGAGCAATCAGCCCCAGCATTTT; cdr3_aa: CASSWRDASNQPQHF
v_call: TRBV6-1; clone_size: -; d_call: -; j_call: TRBJ1-3; cdr3_nt: TGTGCCAGCAGTAGCGACAGACTCCCTGGAAACACCATATATTTT; cdr3_aa: CASSSDRLPGNTIYF
v_call: TRBV11-1; clone_size: once; d_call: -; j_call: TRBJ2-7; cdr3_nt: TGTGCCAGCAGCCCCAGGAGGGAGGCTCCTTACGAGCAGTACTTC; cdr3_aa: CASSPRREAPYEQYF
v_call: TRBV5-6; clone_size: once; d_call: -; j_call: TRBJ1-2; cdr3_nt: TGTGCCAGCAGCTTGCGGGGAGGCTATGGCTACACCTTC; cdr3_aa: CASSLRGGYGYTF
v_call: TRBV27; clone_size: -; d_call: -; j_call: TRBJ2-7; cdr3_nt: TGTGCCAGCAGTAAACCGACAGGCCCCAAGGATCTCTACGAGCAGTACTTC; cdr3_aa: CASSKPTGPKDLYEQYF
v_call: TRBV6-1; clone_size: -; d_call: TRBD1; j_call: TRBJ2-5; cdr3_nt: TGTGCCAGCCGCCGGGACAGGGGGCGAGAGACCCAGTACTTC; cdr3_aa: CASRRDRGRETQYF
v_call: TRBV27; clone_size: -; d_call: -; j_call: TRBJ2-2; cdr3_nt: TGTGCCAGCAGCTCCTCCGGGATTACCGGGGAGCTGTTTTTT; cdr3_aa: CASSSSGITGELFF
v_call: TRBV28; clone_size: -; d_call: -; j_call: TRBJ2-2; cdr3_nt: TGTGCCACCTACTGGGACTTCCAAGGGGGCGGGGAGCTGTTTTTT; cdr3_aa: CATYWDFQGGGELFF
v_call: TRBV6-6; clone_size: -; d_call: -; j_call: TRBJ1-5; cdr3_nt: TGTGCCAGCAGTTACTCGGCAGGGGTTAGCAATCAGCCCCAGCATTTT; cdr3_aa: CASSYSAGVSNQPQHF
v_call: TRBV7-8; clone_size: -; d_call: -; j_call: TRBJ2-7; cdr3_nt: TGTGCCAGCAGCGACTGGATTTACGAGCAGTACTTC; cdr3_aa: CASSDWIYEQYF
v_call: TRBV11-2; clone_size: -; d_call: TRBD2; j_call: TRBJ2-1; cdr3_nt: TGTGCCAGCAGCTTCCGAGGACTAGACTACAATGAGCAGTTCTTC; cdr3_aa: CASSFRGLDYNEQFF
v_call: TRBV6-6; clone_size: -; d_call: TRBD1; j_call: TRBJ1-2; cdr3_nt: TGTGCCAGCAGCCACGGGACAGGGGGAGAGTACACCTTC; cdr3_aa: CASSHGTGGEYTF
v_call: TRBV14; clone_size: -; d_call: -; j_call: TRBJ2-7; cdr3_nt: TGTGCCAGCAGCCACTCCTACGAGCAGTACTTC; cdr3_aa: CASSHSYEQYF
v_call: TRBV9; clone_size: -; d_call: -; j_call: TRBJ1-5; cdr3_nt: TGTGCCAGCGGTCGTGGGGAGAGGCTCGGTCAGCCCCAGCATTTT; cdr3_aa: CASGRGERLGQPQHF
v_call: TRBV18; clone_size: -; d_call: -; j_call: TRBJ2-7; cdr3_nt: TGTGCCAGCTCCAGGGGGGGGCAGGCCGTCGAGCAGTACTTC; cdr3_aa: CASSRGGQAVEQYF
v_call: TRBV5-4; clone_size: -; d_call: TRBD2; j_call: TRBJ2-7; cdr3_nt: TGTGCCAGTCATCGGGGTCACGCGGGAGATACCTACGAGCAGTACTTC; cdr3_aa: CASHRGHAGDTYEQYF
v_call: TRBV28; clone_size: -; d_call: -; j_call: TRBJ2-3; cdr3_nt: TGTGCCAGCAGTTTAAGGAGGGCCAAAGGCACAGATACGCAGTATTTT; cdr3_aa: CASSLRRAKGTDTQYF
v_call: TRBV18; clone_size: few; d_call: -; j_call: TRBJ1-5; cdr3_nt: TGTGCCAGCTCACGGGGAGGGAGGGATCAGCCCCAGCATTTT; cdr3_aa: CASSRGGRDQPQHF
v_call: TRBV11-2; clone_size: -; d_call: TRBD2; j_call: TRBJ2-1; cdr3_nt: TGTGCCAGCAGCCTCTCACGGACTAGTTGGTCTAATGAGCAGTTCTTC; cdr3_aa: CASSLSRTSWSNEQFF
v_call: TRBV15; clone_size: -; d_call: -; j_call: TRBJ1-1; cdr3_nt: TGTGCCACCAGCAGGGTCCTCCAGGGGAACACTGAAGCTTTCTTT; cdr3_aa: CATSRVLQGNTEAFF
v_call: TRBV7-9; clone_size: -; d_call: -; j_call: TRBJ2-5; cdr3_nt: TGTGCCAGCTCTCAAATTGGGGAGACCCAGTACTTC; cdr3_aa: CASSQIGETQYF
v_call: TRBV18; clone_size: -; d_call: -; j_call: TRBJ2-6; cdr3_nt: TGTGCCAGCTCACCACGGGTAGCTGGGGCCAACGTCCTGACTTTC; cdr3_aa: CASSPRVAGANVLTF
v_call: TRBV28; clone_size: -; d_call: -; j_call: TRBJ1-1; cdr3_nt: TGTGCCAGCCTCGGCCCAGGAGAGAACACTGAAGCTTTCTTT; cdr3_aa: CASLGPGENTEAFF
v_call: TRBV27; clone_size: -; d_call: TRBD1; j_call: TRBJ2-7; cdr3_nt: TGTGCCAGCAGTTTATTACCGGGACAGCCTGGCGAGCAGTACTTC; cdr3_aa: CASSLLPGQPGEQYF
v_call: TRBV27; clone_size: -; d_call: -; j_call: TRBJ2-7; cdr3_nt: TGTGCCAGCAGCCAGGGTTACGAGCAGTACTTC; cdr3_aa: CASSQGYEQYF
v_call: TRBV15; clone_size: -; d_call: -; j_call: TRBJ1-1; cdr3_nt: TGTGCCACCAGCAGAGATTTCGGGGGGCTGAACACTGAAGCTTTCTTT; cdr3_aa: CATSRDFGGLNTEAFF
v_call: TRBV6-5; clone_size: -; d_call: -; j_call: TRBJ1-5; cdr3_nt: TGTGCCAGCAGTTACCATAGGCCTGGACAGCCCCAGCATTTT; cdr3_aa: CASSYHRPGQPQHF